The clone carrying this T cell receptor beta chain has just a few counts. This sample stems from a study of T-cell memory formation after mild COVID-19. Germline V lookup: CDR1 KGHSH, CDR2 LQKENI. The V gene end was trimmed by 4 bases and the J gene end by 1 base; junction bases not matched to a gene: 3. This CDR3 is 15 amino acids long. TCRdb called the 5' RACE reads again in MiXCR, with one record for every CDR3 protein. The data hold about 440,000 distinct CDR3 sequences, with around 20% observed a single time. This receptor was identified in an adult woman who had mild COVID-19 (a few samples of this study predate the infection). Cell type and time point are not known. Material: PBMCs or a T cell subset sorted from them (not recorded which). This sequence joins TRBV18 and TRBJ2-5; 10 positions agree with TRBD1. The CDR3 loop is CASSRGQGVQETQYF. As DNA, the CDR3 is TGTGCCAGCTCACGCGGACAGGGGGTCCAAGAGACCCAGTACTTC.